This T cell receptor (beta chain) is drawn from a study of human T cells and chemical hapten exposure. Overall study: The patch tests put 0.01% DPC on the skin of the upper back and were read 6 days later. Mostly female patients had alopecia areata, totalis or universalis. General observations from the study: Unchanged with DPC sensitization were TCRs above 1 in 1000 frequency.

MiXCR was run by TCRdb on the RACE reads, yielding one entry per CDR3 protein. Among tens of thousands of distinct CDR3 sequences listed, 8.5% to 10% were seen once. The V gene lost 2 bases and the J gene lost 7 bases, with 20 bases spanning the gap. The CDR3 consists of 16 residues. Germline-derived CDR1 and CDR2 are MNHNS and SASEGT. Time point denoted: pre-sensitization, week 0. Regarding treatment: therapeutic diphenylcyclopropenone sensitization with weekly scalp DPC. The starting material, unfractionated whole blood, was used for total RNA extraction. Details on this clonotype: What it binds is unknown.

This chain joins TRBV6-1 and TRBJ1-2; tentatively, D is TRBD1 (5 bases). Sequencing was performed on whole blood, taken in connection with sensitization to the hapten diphenylcyclopropenone (DPC). This receptor was taken from a woman aged 40 to 49 with alopecia areata. Some clones in this sample may be carry-over from other donors' samples. This CDR3 is CASSEWKGTDNSGYTF. In DNA, the CDR3 is TGTGCCAGCAGTGAATGGAAGGGGACTGATAATAGTGGCTACACCTTC.